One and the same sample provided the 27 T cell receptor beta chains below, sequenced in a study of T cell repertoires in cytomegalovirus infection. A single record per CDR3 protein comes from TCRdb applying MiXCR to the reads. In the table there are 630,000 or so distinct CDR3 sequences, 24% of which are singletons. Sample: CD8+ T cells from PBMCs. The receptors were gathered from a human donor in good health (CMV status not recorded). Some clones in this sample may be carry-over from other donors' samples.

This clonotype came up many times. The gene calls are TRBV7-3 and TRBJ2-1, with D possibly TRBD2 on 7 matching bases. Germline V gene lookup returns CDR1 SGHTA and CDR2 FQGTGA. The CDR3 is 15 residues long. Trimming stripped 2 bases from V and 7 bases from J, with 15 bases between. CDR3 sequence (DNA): TGTGCCAGCAGCTTAGGAGGGGGGGTTTTGAATGAGCAGTTCTTC. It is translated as CASSLGGGVLNEQFF.

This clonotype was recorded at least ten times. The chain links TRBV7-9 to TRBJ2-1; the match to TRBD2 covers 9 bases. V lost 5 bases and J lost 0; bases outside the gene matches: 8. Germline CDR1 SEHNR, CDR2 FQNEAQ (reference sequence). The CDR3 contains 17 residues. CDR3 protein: CASSLLAGESSYNEQFF. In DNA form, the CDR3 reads TGTGCCAGCAGCCTCTTAGCGGGGGAGAGCTCCTACAATGAGCAGTTCTTC.

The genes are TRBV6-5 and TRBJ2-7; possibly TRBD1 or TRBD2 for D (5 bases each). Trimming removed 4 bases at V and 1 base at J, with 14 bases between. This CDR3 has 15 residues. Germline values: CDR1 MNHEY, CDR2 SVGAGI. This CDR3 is CASSLRQGASYEQYV. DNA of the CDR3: TGTGCCAGCAGTTTGCGTCAGGGAGCGTCCTACGAGCAGTACGTC.

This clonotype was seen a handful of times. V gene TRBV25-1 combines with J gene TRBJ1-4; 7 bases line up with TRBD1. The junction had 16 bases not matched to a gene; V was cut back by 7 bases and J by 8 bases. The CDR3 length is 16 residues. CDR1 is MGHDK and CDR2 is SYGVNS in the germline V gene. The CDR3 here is CASTPNPATGQEKLFF. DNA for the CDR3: TGTGCCAGCACTCCTAACCCCGCGACAGGGCAAGAAAAACTGTTTTTT.

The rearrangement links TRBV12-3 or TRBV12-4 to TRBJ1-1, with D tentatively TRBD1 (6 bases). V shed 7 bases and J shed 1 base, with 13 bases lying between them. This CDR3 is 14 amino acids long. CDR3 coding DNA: TGTGCCAGCACCCTCAAGGGGGGGAACACTGAAGCTTTCTTT. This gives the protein CASTLKGGNTEAFF.

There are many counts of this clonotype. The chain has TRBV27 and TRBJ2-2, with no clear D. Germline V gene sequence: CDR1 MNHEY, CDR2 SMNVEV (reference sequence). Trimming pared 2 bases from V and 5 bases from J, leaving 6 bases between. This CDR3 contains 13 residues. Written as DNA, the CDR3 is TGTGCCAGCAGTTTAAGGGATACCGGGGAGCTGTTTTTT. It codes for CASSLRDTGELFF.

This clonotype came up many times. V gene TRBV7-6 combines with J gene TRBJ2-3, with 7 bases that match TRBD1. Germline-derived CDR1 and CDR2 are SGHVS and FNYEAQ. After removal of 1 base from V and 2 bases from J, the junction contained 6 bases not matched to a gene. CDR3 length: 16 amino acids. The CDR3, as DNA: TGTGCCAGCAGCTTAGGGGACAGCGTTGTCACAGATACGCAGTATTTT. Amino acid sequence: CASSLGDSVVTDTQYF.

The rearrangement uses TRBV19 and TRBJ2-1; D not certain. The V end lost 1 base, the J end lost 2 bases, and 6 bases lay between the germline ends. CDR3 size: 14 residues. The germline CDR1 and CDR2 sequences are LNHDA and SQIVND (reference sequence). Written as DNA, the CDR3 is TGTGCCAGTAGTATAGGCAACCCCTACAATGAGCAGTTCTTC. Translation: CASSIGNPYNEQFF.

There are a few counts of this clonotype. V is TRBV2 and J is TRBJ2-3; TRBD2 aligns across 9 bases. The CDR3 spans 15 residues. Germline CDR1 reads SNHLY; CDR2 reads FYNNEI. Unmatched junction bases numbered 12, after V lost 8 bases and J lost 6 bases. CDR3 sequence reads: CASPLAGTGSDTQYF. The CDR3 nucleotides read TGTGCCAGCCCCCTAGCGGGGACCGGGTCCGATACGCAGTATTTT.

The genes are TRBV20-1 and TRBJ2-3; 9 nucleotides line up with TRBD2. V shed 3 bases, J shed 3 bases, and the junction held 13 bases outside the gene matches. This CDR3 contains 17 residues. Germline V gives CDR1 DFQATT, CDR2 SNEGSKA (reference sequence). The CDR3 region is CSARVRSGGRSTDTQYF. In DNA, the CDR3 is TGCAGTGCTAGGGTCAGAAGCGGGGGGAGGAGTACAGATACGCAGTATTTT.

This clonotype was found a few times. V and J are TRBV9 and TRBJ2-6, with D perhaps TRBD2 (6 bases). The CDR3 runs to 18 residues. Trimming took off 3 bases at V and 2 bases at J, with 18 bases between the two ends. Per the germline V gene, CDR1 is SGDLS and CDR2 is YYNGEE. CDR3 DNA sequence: TGTGCCAGCAGCGGAGGGTCGCGGGAAAAGGCTGGGGCCAACGTCCTGACTTTC. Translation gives CASSGGSREKAGANVLTF.

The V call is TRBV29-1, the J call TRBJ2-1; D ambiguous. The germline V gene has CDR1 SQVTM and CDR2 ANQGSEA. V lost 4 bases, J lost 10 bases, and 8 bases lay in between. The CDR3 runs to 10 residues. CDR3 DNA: TGCAGCGTTGTCAGCTTCGAGCAGTTCTTC. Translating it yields CSVVSFEQFF.

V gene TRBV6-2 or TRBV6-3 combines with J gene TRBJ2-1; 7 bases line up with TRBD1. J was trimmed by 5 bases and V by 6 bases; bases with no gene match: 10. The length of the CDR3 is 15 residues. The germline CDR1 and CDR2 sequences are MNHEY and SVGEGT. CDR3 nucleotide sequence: TGTGCCAGCAGAACAGGGGCTTCGATAGACAATGAGCAGTTCTTC. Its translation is CASRTGASIDNEQFF.

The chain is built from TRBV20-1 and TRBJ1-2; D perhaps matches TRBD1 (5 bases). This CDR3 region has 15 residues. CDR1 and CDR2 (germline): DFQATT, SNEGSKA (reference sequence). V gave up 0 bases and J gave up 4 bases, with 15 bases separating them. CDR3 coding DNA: TGCAGTGCTAGAGATGGCGCGGGGGACGGCTATGGCTACACCTTC. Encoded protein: CSARDGAGDGYGYTF.

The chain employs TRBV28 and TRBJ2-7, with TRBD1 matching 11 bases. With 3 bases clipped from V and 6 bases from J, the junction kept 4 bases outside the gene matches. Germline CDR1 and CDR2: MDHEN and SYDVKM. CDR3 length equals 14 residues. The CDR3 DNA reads TGTGCCAGCAGTTTCGGACAGGGGGCAGGCGAGCAGTACGTC. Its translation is CASSFGQGAGEQYV.

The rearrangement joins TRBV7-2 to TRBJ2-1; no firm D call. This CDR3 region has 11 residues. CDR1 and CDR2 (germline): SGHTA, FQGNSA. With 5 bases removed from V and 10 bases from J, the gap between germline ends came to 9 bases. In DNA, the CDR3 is TGTGCCAGCAGCCCCCTCGAGGAGCAGTTCTTC. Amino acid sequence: CASSPLEEQFF.

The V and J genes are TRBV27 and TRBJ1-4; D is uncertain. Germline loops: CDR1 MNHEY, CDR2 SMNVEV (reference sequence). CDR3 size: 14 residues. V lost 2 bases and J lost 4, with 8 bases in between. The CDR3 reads CASSLIPGNEKLFF. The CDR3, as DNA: TGTGCCAGCAGTTTAATCCCGGGTAATGAAAAACTGTTTTTT.

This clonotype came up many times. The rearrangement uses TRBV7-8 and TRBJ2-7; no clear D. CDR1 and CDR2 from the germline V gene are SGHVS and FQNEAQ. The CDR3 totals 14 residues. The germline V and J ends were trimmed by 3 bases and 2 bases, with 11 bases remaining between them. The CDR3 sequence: CASSLLPATYEQYV. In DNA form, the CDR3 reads TGTGCCAGCAGCTTGCTCCCCGCTACCTACGAGCAGTACGTC.

CDR3: CAISEPGIAETQYF. In nucleotides, the CDR3 is TGTGCCATCAGTGAGCCGGGCATAGCGGAAACGCAGTATTTT. This chain joins TRBV10-3 and TRBJ2-3, with D perhaps TRBD2 (6 bases). The germline V gene has CDR1 ENHRY and CDR2 SYGVKD. V lost 2 bases and J 9 bases, leaving 15 bases between the germline ends. The CDR3 totals 14 residues.

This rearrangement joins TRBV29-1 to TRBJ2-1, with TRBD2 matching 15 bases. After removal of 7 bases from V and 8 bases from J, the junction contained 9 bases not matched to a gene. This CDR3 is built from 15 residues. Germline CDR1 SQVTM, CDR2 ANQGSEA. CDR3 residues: CSGQGLAGGQDEQFF. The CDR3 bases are TGCAGCGGGCAAGGACTAGCGGGGGGGCAAGATGAGCAGTTCTTC.

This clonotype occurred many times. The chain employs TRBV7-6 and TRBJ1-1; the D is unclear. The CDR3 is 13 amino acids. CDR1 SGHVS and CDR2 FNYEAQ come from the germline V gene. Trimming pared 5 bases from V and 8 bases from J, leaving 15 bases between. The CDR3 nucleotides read TGTGCCAGCAGCCCCCCGGGTTGGTCAGAAGCTTTCTTT. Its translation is CASSPPGWSEAFF.

Written as DNA, the CDR3 is TGCGCCAGCAGCCCCGGGGCAGGGGGTTCGTGGCCCCAGCATTTT. Residues: CASSPGAGGSWPQHF. The chain carries TRBV23-1 and TRBJ1-5, with 7 bases matching TRBD1. TRBV23-1 has ORF status, its function being uncertain. This CDR3 spans 15 amino acids. V was pared by 6 bases and J by 9 bases, with 14 bases of the junction left unmatched.

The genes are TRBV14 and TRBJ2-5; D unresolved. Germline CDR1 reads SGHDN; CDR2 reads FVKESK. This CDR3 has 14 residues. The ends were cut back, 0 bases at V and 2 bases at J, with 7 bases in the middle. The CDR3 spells CASSQEQLQETQYF. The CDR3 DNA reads TGTGCCAGCAGCCAAGAACAGTTGCAAGAGACCCAGTACTTC.

This CDR3 reads CASSARDRGNGNTIYF. CDR3 nucleotides: TGTGCCAGCAGCGCTCGGGACAGGGGAAACGGAAACACCATATATTTT. The chain recombines TRBV9 with TRBJ1-3; 10 bases are shared with TRBD1. The trim removed 3 bases at V and 4 bases at J, leaving 7 bases unmatched. CDR3 length: 16 residues. CDR1 SGDLS and CDR2 YYNGEE come from the germline V gene. The full variable domain, completed using reference TRBV9 and TRBJ1-3, is DSGVTQTPKHLITATGQRVTLRCSPRSGDLSVYWYQQSLDQGLQFLIQYYNGEERAKGNILERFSAQQFPDLHSELNLSSLELGDSALYFCASSARDRGNGNTIYFGEGSWLTVV.

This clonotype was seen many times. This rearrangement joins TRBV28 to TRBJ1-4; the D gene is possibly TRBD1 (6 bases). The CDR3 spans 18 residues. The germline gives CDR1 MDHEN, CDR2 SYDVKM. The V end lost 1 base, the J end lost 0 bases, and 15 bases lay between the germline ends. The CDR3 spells CASSLSPGEDATNEKLFF. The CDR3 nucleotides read TGTGCCAGCAGTTTATCCCCAGGGGAAGACGCAACTAATGAAAAACTGTTTTTT.

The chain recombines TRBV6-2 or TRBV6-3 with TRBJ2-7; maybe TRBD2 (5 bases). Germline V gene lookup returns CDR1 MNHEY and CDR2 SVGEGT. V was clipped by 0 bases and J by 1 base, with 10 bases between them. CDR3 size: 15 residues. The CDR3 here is CASSYSNRDSYEQYV. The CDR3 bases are TGTGCCAGCAGTTACTCGAACCGGGATTCCTACGAGCAGTACGTC.

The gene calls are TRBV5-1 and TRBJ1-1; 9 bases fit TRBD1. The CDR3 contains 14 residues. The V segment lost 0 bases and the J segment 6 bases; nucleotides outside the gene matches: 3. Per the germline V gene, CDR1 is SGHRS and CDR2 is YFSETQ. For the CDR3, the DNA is TGCGCCAGCAGCTTGGGACAGGGGGACTCTGAAGCTTTCTTT. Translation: CASSLGQGDSEAFF.